This T cell receptor beta chain was recorded in a study of regulatory T cells in long-lasting Graves disease. A remark on this clonotype: As yet, its antigen is unknown. This could be a read error, since a much larger clone is one nucleotide away.

Stated time point: persistent/refractory GD, antithyroid drugs over 5 years with positive TRAb. Extracted RNA from PBMCs served as the source of the TCR library. Graves' disease diagnoses followed American Thyroid Association guidelines. The authors built TCR beta libraries using iRepertoire HTBI primers and Arm-PCR of CDR3 regions. TCRdb called the multiplex PCR reads again in MiXCR, with one record for every CDR3 protein. The sample has some 470,000 distinct CDR3 sequences, 20% to 25% seen once; the top ten hold roughly 7%. The trim removed 4 bases at V and 4 bases at J, leaving 10 bases unmatched. The germline V gene has CDR1 SNHLY and CDR2 FYNNEI. The CDR3 extends over 16 amino acids. Study results and caveats: It was possible that the small sample size reduced accuracy. Persistent disease preferred TRBV28, TRBJ1-2 and TRBJ2-5.

The sample was peripheral blood mononuclear cells (PBMCs), taken when the disease was refractory, from a patient treated with antithyroid drugs. This sequence joins TRBV2 and TRBJ2-5; TRBD2 agrees at 9 bases. This TCR derives from a female donor with Graves disease. The CDR3 region is CASSVNAGGRSETQYF. CDR3 DNA: TGTGCCAGCAGTGTGAATGCGGGGGGGCGGTCAGAGACCCAGTACTTC.